This passage covers 26 T cell receptor beta chains from one sample sequenced in a study of blood T cell repertoires in COVID-19. Repertoires were generated with immunoSEQ multiplex PCR, while TCRdb's copy carries only in-frame clones and drops some. Altogether 61,000 or so clones are present, 88% being singletons, with the ten largest covering about 18%. The source material was peripheral blood. The receptors come from a woman aged 80 or over with active COVID-19.

The chain couples TRBV5-5 to TRBJ2-3; TRBD1 matches 7 bases. After removal of 4 bases from V and 4 bases from J, the junction contained 6 bases not matched to a gene. CDR1 is SGHKS, CDR2 YYEKEE, per germline (reference sequence). The CDR3 has 14 residues. This chain's CDR3 is CASSPWTGPDTQYF. Here the CDR3 DNA reads TGTGCCAGCAGCCCTTGGACAGGCCCAGATACGCAGTATTTT.

This rearrangement joins TRBV27 to TRBJ1-6, with a weak D call TRBD1 (6 bases). From germline, CDR1 is MNHEY and CDR2 SMNVEV (reference sequence). This CDR3 comprises 15 residues. V dropped 3 bases and J dropped 10 bases, with 16 bases sitting between them. This CDR3 is CASSLGAPLRSPLHF. DNA for the CDR3: TGTGCCAGCAGTTTGGGGGCCCCCCTAAGATCACCCCTCCACTTT.

The J gene is TRBJ1-1, the V gene TRBV2, with 8 nucleotides matching TRBD1. There are 12 residues in the CDR3. V shed 6 bases and J 8 bases; nucleotides not matched to a gene: 5. Germline CDR1 reads SNHLY; CDR2 reads FYNNEI. The CDR3 protein is CASRGDRREAFF. The DNA for the CDR3 is TGTGCCAGCAGGGGGGACAGGAGAGAAGCTTTCTTT. The full variable domain, in which reference TRBV2 and TRBJ1-1 provide the parts outside the CDR3, is EPEVTQTPSHQVTQMGQEVILRCVPISNHLYFYWYRQILGQKVEFLVSFYNNEISEKSEIFDDQFSVERPDGSNFTLKIRSTKLEDSAMYFCASRGDRREAFFGQGTRLTVV.

This clone was counted once. This chain joins TRBV5-4 and TRBJ2-2, with D possibly matching TRBD2 (5 bases). The germline gives CDR1 SGHNT, CDR2 YYREEE (reference sequence). CDR3 length equals 16 residues. V dropped 0 bases and J dropped 5 bases, with 14 bases sitting between them. The CDR3, as DNA: TGTGCCAGCAGCTTGGGATCCTCTGGAGGAACCGGGGAGCTGTTTTTT. It yields the protein CASSLGSSGGTGELFF.

In its sample, this clone was seen once. The J gene is TRBJ2-7, the V gene TRBV5-1, with TRBD1 matching 12 bases. Germline V gene lookup returns CDR1 SGHRS and CDR2 YFSETQ. This CDR3 region has 14 residues. Trimming at V came to 3 bases and at J to 7 bases, leaving 5 bases not matched to a gene. The DNA of the CDR3 is TGCGCCAGCAGCTCGGGACAGGGGGCGAGGGAGCAGTACTTC. Its translation: CASSSGQGAREQYF.

Note on this clone: One end of the junction does not line up with germline, which may come from a read error. This chain links TRBV7-2 with TRBJ1-4; perhaps TRBD1 as D (6 bases). Germline CDR1 SGHTA, CDR2 FQGNSA. CDR3 size: 15 residues. The CDR3 sequence is CASSGGRGTTEKLFF. The CDR3 DNA is TGTGCCAGCAGCGGGGGGCGGGGGACTACTGAAAAACTGTTTTTT.

This clone was seen more than once but under ten times. The chain carries TRBV5-6 and TRBJ2-3; no clear D gene. The V and J ends lost 4 bases and 4 bases respectively, with 16 bases between them. CDR1 SGHDT and CDR2 YYEEEE come from the germline V gene. This CDR3 spans 15 amino acids. CDR3 bases: TGTGCCAGCAGCCTGGGCCTCTCTGGAGCAGATACGCAGTATTTT. Its protein is CASSLGLSGADTQYF. Full variable domain (rest looked up from reference TRBV5-6 and TRBJ2-3): DAGVTQSPTHLIKTRGQQVTLRCSPKSGHDTVSWYQQALGQGPQFIFQYYEEEERQRGNFPDRFSGHQFPNYSSELNVNALLLGDSALYLCASSLGLSGADTQYFGPGTRLTVL.

Remarks on this clone: One junction end disagrees with the germline gene, perhaps due to a read error. The V and J genes are TRBV5-1 and TRBJ1-2; D unclear. The V gene's germline CDR1 is SGHRS and CDR2 YFSETQ. This CDR3 has 12 residues. The CDR3 reads CASSFSNDGYTF. In DNA, the CDR3 is TGCGCCAGCAGCTTCAGTAACGATGGCTACACCTTC.

V and J are TRBV18 and TRBJ1-3; D remains unclear. V lost 2 bases, J lost 0 bases, and 8 bases lay in between. Germline V CDR1 and CDR2: KGHSH, LQKENI. The CDR3 covers 15 residues. The CDR3 is CASSPGLFSGNTIYF. As DNA, the CDR3 is TGTGCCAGCTCACCAGGACTCTTCTCTGGAAACACCATATATTTT.

The rearrangement uses TRBV6-2 or TRBV6-3 and TRBJ2-1; D ambiguous. Per the germline V gene, CDR1 is MNHEY and CDR2 is SVGEGT. Trimming took off 6 bases at V and 5 bases at J, with 20 bases between the two ends. The CDR3 runs 16 residues. CDR3 protein: CASSQLLASFDNEQFF. The CDR3 coding sequence is TGTGCCAGCAGCCAGCTCTTAGCAAGCTTCGACAATGAGCAGTTCTTC.

The chain is built from TRBV6-6 and TRBJ1-2; D unresolved. The CDR3 has 12 residues. From germline, CDR1 is MNHNY and CDR2 SVGAGI (reference sequence). Deletions cut 2 bases from V and 4 bases from J, with 5 bases between. CDR3 sequence reads: CASSYAAYGYTF. In DNA form, the CDR3 reads TGTGCCAGCAGTTACGCGGCCTATGGCTACACCTTC.

The chain uses TRBV7-2 and TRBJ2-7; TRBD1 matches 9 bases. After removal of 7 bases from V and 0 bases from J, the junction contained 7 bases not matched to a gene. CDR3 length equals 15 residues. The germline gives CDR1 SGHTA, CDR2 FQGNSA. This CDR3 reads CASTLGDRVSYEQYF. The CDR3 DNA reads as TGTGCCAGCACCCTGGGGGACAGGGTCTCCTACGAGCAGTACTTC.

As DNA, the CDR3 is TGTGCCAGCAGCTTGGCTAGCGGCGAACGTTACGAGCAGTACTTC. Translating gives CASSLASGERYEQYF. The chain carries TRBV5-5 and TRBJ2-7, with TRBD2 identical over 7 bases. With V trimmed by 0 bases and J by 4 bases, 7 bases remained unmatched. CDR1 SGHKS and CDR2 YYEKEE come from the germline V gene (reference sequence). This CDR3 comprises 15 residues.

CDR3 protein: CASSKDPAGGPQYF. For the CDR3, the DNA is TGCGCCAGCAGTAAGGACCCAGCGGGGGGGCCCCAGTACTTC. The genes are TRBV5-1 and TRBJ2-5; the match to TRBD2 covers 10 bases. J was trimmed by 9 bases and V by 5 bases; bases with no gene match: 10. The CDR3 is 14 residues long. Germline assignment: CDR1 SGHRS and CDR2 YFSETQ.

This clone was recorded once. The genes are TRBV19 and TRBJ1-2; 7 nucleotides agree with TRBD1. This CDR3 comprises 14 residues. Germline CDR1 reads LNHDA; CDR2 reads SQIVND (reference sequence). V lost 3 bases and J lost 6; bases outside the gene matches: 7. The CDR3 is CASSMGHRGDGYTF. The CDR3 DNA reads TGTGCCAGTAGTATGGGACACAGGGGCGATGGCTACACCTTC.

The genes are TRBV27 and TRBJ2-7, with D maybe TRBD2 (6 bases). Trimming pared 7 bases from V and 0 bases from J, leaving 16 bases between. Per germline, CDR1 MNHEY and CDR2 SMNVEV (reference sequence). The CDR3 length is 15 residues. The CDR3 coding sequence is TGTGCCAGCATGAGGGCCAGGGAGGCCTCCTACGAGCAGTACTTC. It specifies CASMRAREASYEQYF.

V usage is TRBV7-2 and J usage is TRBJ2-7; D might be TRBD1 (5 bases). With 3 bases removed from V and 3 bases from J, the gap between germline ends came to 18 bases. Germline values: CDR1 SGHTA, CDR2 FQGNSA. There are 16 residues in the CDR3. The CDR3 region has the DNA TGTGCCAGCAGCTTGACGGTTGGGGCAGGCAACTACGAGCAGTACTTC. Protein sequence: CASSLTVGAGNYEQYF.

V usage is TRBV9 and J usage is TRBJ2-5, with TRBD1 matching 11 bases. CDR1 is SGDLS, CDR2 YYNGEE, per germline. The CDR3 runs to 15 residues. The V and J ends lost 0 bases and 4 bases, in that order; junction bases with no gene match: 2. The CDR3 reads CASSVGGQGAETQYF. The CDR3 DNA sequence: TGTGCCAGCAGCGTAGGAGGACAGGGGGCAGAGACCCAGTACTTC.

The rearrangement uses TRBV29-1 and TRBJ2-1; 10 nucleotides agree with TRBD2. Losses at the gene ends were 5 bases for V and 7 bases for J; bases not matched to a gene: 2. The CDR3 sequence is 12 residues long. Germline values: CDR1 SQVTM, CDR2 ANQGSEA. The CDR3 sequence: CSVSGGGNEQFF. CDR3 in DNA: TGCAGCGTTAGCGGGGGGGGGAATGAGCAGTTCTTC.

Here the CDR3 DNA reads TGTGCCATCAGTGAGTCGGGACAGCCCTATGGCTACACCTTC. Its protein product is CAISESGQPYGYTF. The chain joins TRBV10-3 to TRBJ1-2, with 7 positions matching TRBD1. The CDR3 is made up of 14 amino acids. Germline V gene sequence: CDR1 ENHRY, CDR2 SYGVKD. Trimming took 0 bases from V and 4 from J; bases not matched to a gene: 2.

The chain employs TRBV7-6 and TRBJ1-6, with D perhaps TRBD1 (5 bases). CDR3 length: 14 residues. The V end lost 5 bases, the J end lost 12 bases, and 17 bases lay between the germline ends. Germline values: CDR1 SGHVS, CDR2 FNYEAQ. DNA for the CDR3: TGTGCCAGCAGCCAGATGGGGCAGATCGGACCCCTCCACTTT. Protein sequence: CASSQMGQIGPLHF.

The V call is TRBV10-3, the J call TRBJ1-2; TRBD1 matches 11 bases. Germline loops: CDR1 ENHRY, CDR2 SYGVKD. The CDR3 covers 16 residues. J gave up 1 base and V 6 bases, and 7 bases lay outside the gene matches. CDR3 protein: CAIRGTGGSDNYGYTF. For the CDR3, the DNA is TGTGCCATCAGAGGGACAGGGGGAAGCGATAACTATGGCTACACCTTC.

This clone was observed once. In nucleotides, the CDR3 is TGTGCCAGCAGTACCCGGACAGGGAAGCAGTACTTC. Its protein product is CASSTRTGKQYF. V and J are TRBV28 and TRBJ2-7; TRBD1 aligns across 8 bases. V gave up 5 bases and J gave up 8 bases; unmatched junction bases: 5. CDR3 length equals 12 residues. CDR1 is MDHEN and CDR2 is SYDVKM in the germline V gene.

The rearrangement joins TRBV6-5 to TRBJ2-5; TRBD1 might be the D (6 bases). Germline V gene lookup returns CDR1 MNHEY and CDR2 SVGAGI. CDR3 length equals 15 residues. V was trimmed by 0 bases and J by 5 bases, leaving 13 bases between them. The CDR3 sequence is CASSYSIGQGETQYF. CDR3 DNA sequence: TGTGCCAGCAGTTACTCGATAGGGCAGGGGGAGACCCAGTACTTC.

This chain joins TRBV7-2 and TRBJ1-2; 9 bases map to TRBD1. Germline assignment: CDR1 SGHTA and CDR2 FQGNSA. This CDR3 has 18 residues. The J segment lost 5 bases and the V segment lost 5 bases, leaving 18 bases of the junction unmatched. The CDR3 DNA sequence: TGTGCCAGCAGCCCACAATCCGGGACAGGGTCCCTAAGATATGGCTACACCTTC. This gives the protein CASSPQSGTGSLRYGYTF.

The chain combines TRBV5-6 with TRBJ2-3; 11 bases are a match to TRBD2. V lost 2 bases, J lost 2 bases, and 4 bases stayed unmatched. This CDR3 region has 16 residues. Germline V gene data show CDR1 as SGHDT and CDR2 as YYEEEE. CDR3 region: CASSFTSGSPTDTQYF. Written as DNA, the CDR3 is TGTGCCAGCAGCTTTACTAGCGGGAGCCCCACAGATACGCAGTATTTT.